These 6 T cell receptor beta chains originate from one sample sequenced in a study of CD8 T cells in Susac syndrome. RNA was extracted with the RNeasy kit, and a quantity of about 0.45 to 1 ug was reverse transcribed using random hexamers. TCRdb re-called the immunoSEQ multiplex PCR reads with MiXCR, one entry per CDR3 protein. The sample lists roughly 150,000 distinct CDR3 sequences; 90% to 95% were seen once. Sequencing was done on a sample of CD8+ T cells from PBMCs. These receptors came from a human donor with multiple sclerosis.

This rearrangement joins TRBV20-1 to TRBJ2-7; D assignment may be TRBD1 or TRBD2 (5 bases each). Germline CDR1 DFQATT, CDR2 SNEGSKA (reference sequence). Trimming pared 4 bases from V and 2 bases from J, leaving 18 bases between. The length of the CDR3 is 15 residues. The DNA of the CDR3 is TGCAGTGCTAACCCCGAGGGGACGTCCACCTACGAGCAGTACTTC. Residues: CSANPEGTSTYEQYF.

The chain recombines TRBV20-1 with TRBJ2-7; D could derive from TRBD1 or TRBD2 (5 bases each). Germline loops: CDR1 DFQATT, CDR2 SNEGSKA (reference sequence). The V end was cut by 2 bases, the J end by 1 base, with 12 bases between. The CDR3 is made up of 14 amino acids. The CDR3 sequence is CSARSRDRSYEQYF. In DNA form, the CDR3 reads TGCAGTGCTAGATCCCGGGACCGATCCTACGAGCAGTACTTC.

This chain connects TRBV20-1 to TRBJ2-1, with 9 bases that match TRBD2. Germline trimming cut 0 bases from V and 2 bases from J; bases unmatched to any gene: 14. This CDR3 is 19 amino acids long. Germline V gene sequence: CDR1 DFQATT, CDR2 SNEGSKA (reference sequence). The DNA for the CDR3 is TGCAGTGCTAGAGACCGGGGCCGCGGGGGGGAAGCACCCTACAATGAGCAGTTCTTC. Encoded protein: CSARDRGRGGEAPYNEQFF.

V usage is TRBV15 and J usage is TRBJ2-7, with D perhaps being TRBD1 or TRBD2 (5 bases each). Germline CDR1 and CDR2: LNHNV and YYDKDF (reference sequence). Trimming removed 5 bases from V and 5 bases from J, with 13 bases in between. The CDR3 is 13 residues long. Written as DNA, the CDR3 is TGTGCCACCAGCGGGACCCCAGGCAACGAGCAGTACTTC. It yields the protein CATSGTPGNEQYF.

The chain recombines TRBV27 with TRBJ1-5; the D gene is possibly TRBD1 (5 bases). This CDR3 has 16 residues. The germline V gene has CDR1 MNHEY and CDR2 SMNVEV (reference sequence). The V gene lost 8 bases and the J gene lost 0 bases, with 17 bases spanning the gap. CDR3 bases: TGTGCCAGCCTACCGTCGGGGGAAAATAGCAATCAGCCCCAGCATTTT. This gives the protein CASLPSGENSNQPQHF.

The rearrangement links TRBV27 to TRBJ1-2, with D unresolved. The CDR3 is made up of 14 amino acids. V lost 0 bases and J lost 8, with 13 bases in between. Per germline, CDR1 MNHEY and CDR2 SMNVEV (reference sequence). As DNA, the CDR3 is TGTGCCAGCAGTTTATCCCCAACCGGTTCCGGCTACACCTTC. This gives the protein CASSLSPTGSGYTF.